This TCR beta chain came from a study of T cell repertoires in aging, cancer and after chemotherapy. Study context: Chronic lymphocytic leukemia patients on fludarabine- or bendamustine-based regimens gave paired samples before and after chemotherapy.

The CDR3 loop spans 14 amino acids. Germline loops: CDR1 MNHEY, CDR2 SMNVEV (reference sequence). The V end lost 4 bases, the J end lost 0 bases, and 7 bases lay between the germline ends. A mixed TRB-A/B primer pool amplified rearranged TRB by multiplex touch-down PCR. TCRdb reprocessed the multiplex PCR reads with MiXCR, giving one entry per CDR3 protein. Of under 5,500 distinct CDR3 sequences detected, more than 40% appear once; the ten largest clones hold approximately 7.5%. The template was genomic DNA from peripheral blood, not RNA. With respect to this clonotype: Antigen unknown.

Overall study findings and caveats: Untreated cancer patients had significantly lower blood TCR diversity than age-matched healthy donors. Across the chemotherapy interval, each cancer cohort showed higher median generation probability, suggesting thymic rebound.

Sequencing was done on a sample of blood. The gene calls are TRBV27 and TRBJ2-1; D may match TRBD1 or TRBD2 (5 bases each). This TCR derives from a human donor with a blood cancer. The CDR3 loop is CASSSGTSYNEQFF. In DNA form, the CDR3 reads TGTGCCAGCAGTTCTGGGACCTCCTACAATGAGCAGTTCTTC.